This TCR beta chain is from a study of shared clonotypes between healthy human individuals. Study information: Those who served as donors were a couple of women and three men between the ages of 18 and 49.

CD45RO-negative cells were positively selected for CCR7, leaving out terminally differentiated effector memory CD45RA+ cells. The CDR3 covers 16 residues. The V end lost 4 bases, the J end lost 0 bases, and 13 bases lay between the germline ends. The V gene's germline CDR1 is MDHEN and CDR2 SYDVKM. Generated by immunoSEQ multiplex PCR, the TCRdb table keeps only in-frame clones and is missing some. The sample has approximately 840,000 clones; around 96% are singletons. The TCR was taken from a young man in good health. The sample taken for sequencing was naive CD8+ T cells sorted from blood. The chain uses TRBV28 and TRBJ2-1; D unresolved. The CDR3 region has the DNA TGTGCCAGCAGTTCAATAGCATCTAGCTCCTACAATGAGCAGTTCTTC. Protein sequence: CASSSIASSSYNEQFF.